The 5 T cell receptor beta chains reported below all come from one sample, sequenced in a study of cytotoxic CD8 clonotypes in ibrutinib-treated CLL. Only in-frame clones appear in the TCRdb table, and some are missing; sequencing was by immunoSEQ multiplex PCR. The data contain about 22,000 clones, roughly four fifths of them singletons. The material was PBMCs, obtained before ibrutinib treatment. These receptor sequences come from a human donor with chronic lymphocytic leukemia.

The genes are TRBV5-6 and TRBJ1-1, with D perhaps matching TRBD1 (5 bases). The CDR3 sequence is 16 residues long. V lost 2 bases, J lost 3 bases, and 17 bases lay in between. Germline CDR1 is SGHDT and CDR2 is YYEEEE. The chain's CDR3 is CASSLTIDRFDTEAFF. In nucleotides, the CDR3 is TGTGCCAGCAGCTTAACTATTGACAGATTTGACACTGAAGCTTTCTTT.

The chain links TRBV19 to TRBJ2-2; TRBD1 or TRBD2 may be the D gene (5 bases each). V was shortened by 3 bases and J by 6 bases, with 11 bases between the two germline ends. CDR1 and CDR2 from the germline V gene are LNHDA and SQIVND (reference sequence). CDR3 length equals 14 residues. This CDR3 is CASSIVRGAGELFF. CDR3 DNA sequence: TGTGCCAGTAGTATTGTAAGGGGAGCCGGGGAGCTGTTTTTT. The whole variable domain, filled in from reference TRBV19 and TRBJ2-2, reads DGGITQSPKYLFRKEGQNVTLSCEQNLNHDAMYWYRQDPGQGLRLIYYSQIVNDFQKGDIAEGYSVSREKKESFPLTVTSAQKNPTAFYLCASSIVRGAGELFFGEGSRLTVL.

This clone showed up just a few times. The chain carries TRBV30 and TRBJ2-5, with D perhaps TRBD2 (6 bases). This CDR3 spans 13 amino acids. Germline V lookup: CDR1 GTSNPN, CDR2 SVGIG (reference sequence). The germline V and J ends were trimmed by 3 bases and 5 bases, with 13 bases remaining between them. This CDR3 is CAWRGRIQETQYF. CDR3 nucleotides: TGTGCCTGGAGGGGGAGGATTCAGGAGACCCAGTACTTC.

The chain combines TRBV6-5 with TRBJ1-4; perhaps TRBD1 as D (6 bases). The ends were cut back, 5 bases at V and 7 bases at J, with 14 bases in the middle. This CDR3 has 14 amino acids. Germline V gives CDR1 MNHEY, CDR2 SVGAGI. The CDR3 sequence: CASSRLTGGEKLFF. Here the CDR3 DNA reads TGTGCCAGCAGTCGACTGACAGGAGGTGAAAAACTGTTTTTT.

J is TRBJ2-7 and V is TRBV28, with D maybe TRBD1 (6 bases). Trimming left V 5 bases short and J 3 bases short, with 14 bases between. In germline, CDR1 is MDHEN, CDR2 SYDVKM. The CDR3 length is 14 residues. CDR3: CASSPATGYYEQYF. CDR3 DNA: TGTGCCAGCAGTCCCGCGACAGGCTACTACGAGCAGTACTTC.